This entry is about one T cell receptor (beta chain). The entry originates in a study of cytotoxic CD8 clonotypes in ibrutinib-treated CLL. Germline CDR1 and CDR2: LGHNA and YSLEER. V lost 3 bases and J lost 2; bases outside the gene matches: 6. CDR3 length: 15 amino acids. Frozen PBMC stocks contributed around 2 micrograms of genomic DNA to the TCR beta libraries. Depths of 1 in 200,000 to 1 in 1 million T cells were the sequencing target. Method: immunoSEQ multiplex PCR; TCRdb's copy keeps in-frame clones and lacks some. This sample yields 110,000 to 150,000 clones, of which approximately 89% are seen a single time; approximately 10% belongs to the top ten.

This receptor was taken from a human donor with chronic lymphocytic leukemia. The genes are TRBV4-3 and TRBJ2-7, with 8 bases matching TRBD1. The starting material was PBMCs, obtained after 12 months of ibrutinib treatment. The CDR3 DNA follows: TGCGCCAGCAGCCACGGGACAGGATATCCCTACGAGCAGTACTTC. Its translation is CASSHGTGYPYEQYF.